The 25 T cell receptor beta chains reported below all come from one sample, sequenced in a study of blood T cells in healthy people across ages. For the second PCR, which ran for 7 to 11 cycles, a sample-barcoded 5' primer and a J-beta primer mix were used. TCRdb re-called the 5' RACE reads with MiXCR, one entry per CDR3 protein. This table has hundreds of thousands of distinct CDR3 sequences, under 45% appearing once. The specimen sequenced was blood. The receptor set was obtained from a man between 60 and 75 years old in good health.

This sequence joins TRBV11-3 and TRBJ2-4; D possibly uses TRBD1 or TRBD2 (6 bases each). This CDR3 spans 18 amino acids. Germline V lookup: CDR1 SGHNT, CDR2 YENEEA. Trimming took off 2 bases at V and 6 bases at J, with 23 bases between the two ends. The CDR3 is CASSLLGQGIGGGNIQYF. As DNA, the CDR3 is TGTGCCAGCAGCTTATTGGGGCAGGGTATCGGAGGGGGAAACATTCAGTACTTC. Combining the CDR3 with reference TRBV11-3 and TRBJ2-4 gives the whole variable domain EAGVVQSPRYKIIEKKQPVAFWCNPISGHNTLYWYLQNLGQGPELLIRYENEEAVDDSQLPKDRFSAERLKGVDSTLKIQPAELGDSAVYLCASSLLGQGIGGGNIQYFGAGTRLSVL.

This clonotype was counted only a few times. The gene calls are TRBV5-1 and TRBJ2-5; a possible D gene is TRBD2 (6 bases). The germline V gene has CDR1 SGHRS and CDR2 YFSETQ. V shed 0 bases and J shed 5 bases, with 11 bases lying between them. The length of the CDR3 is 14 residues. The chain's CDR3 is CASSLGREAETQYF. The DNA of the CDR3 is TGCGCCAGCAGCTTGGGAAGGGAGGCGGAGACCCAGTACTTC.

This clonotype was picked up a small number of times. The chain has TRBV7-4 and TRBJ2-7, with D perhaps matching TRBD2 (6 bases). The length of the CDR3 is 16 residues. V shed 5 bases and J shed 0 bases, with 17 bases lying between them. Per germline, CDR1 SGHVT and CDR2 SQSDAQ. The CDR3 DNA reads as TGTGCCAGCAGCACTCACCCCCAGACTAGCTCCTACGAGCAGTACTTC. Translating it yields CASSTHPQTSSYEQYF.

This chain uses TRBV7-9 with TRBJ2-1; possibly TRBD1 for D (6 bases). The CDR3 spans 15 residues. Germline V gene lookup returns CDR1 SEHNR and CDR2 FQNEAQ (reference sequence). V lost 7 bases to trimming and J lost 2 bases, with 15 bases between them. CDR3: CASILGQGPYNEQFF. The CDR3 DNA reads TGTGCCAGCATCCTCGGGCAGGGGCCCTACAATGAGCAGTTCTTC.

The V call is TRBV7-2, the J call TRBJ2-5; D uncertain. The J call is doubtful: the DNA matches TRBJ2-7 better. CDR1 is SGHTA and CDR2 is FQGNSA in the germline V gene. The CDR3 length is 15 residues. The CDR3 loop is CASSLGADVYNEQYF. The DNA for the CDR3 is TGTGCCAGCAGCTTAGGGGCCGACGTGTACAACGAGCAGTACTTC.

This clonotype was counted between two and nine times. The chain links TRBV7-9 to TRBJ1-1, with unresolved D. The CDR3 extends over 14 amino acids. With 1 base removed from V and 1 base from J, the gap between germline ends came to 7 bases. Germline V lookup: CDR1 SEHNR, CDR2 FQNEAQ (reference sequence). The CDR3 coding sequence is TGTGCCAGCAGCTTAGTACAGTCGAACACTGAAGCTTTCTTT. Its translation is CASSLVQSNTEAFF. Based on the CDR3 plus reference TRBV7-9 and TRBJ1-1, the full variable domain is DTGVSQNPRHKITKRGQNVTFRCDPISEHNRLYWYRQTLGQGPEFLTYFQNEAQLEKSRLLSDRFSAERPKGSFSTLEIQRTEQGDSAMYLCASSLVQSNTEAFFGQGTRLTVV.

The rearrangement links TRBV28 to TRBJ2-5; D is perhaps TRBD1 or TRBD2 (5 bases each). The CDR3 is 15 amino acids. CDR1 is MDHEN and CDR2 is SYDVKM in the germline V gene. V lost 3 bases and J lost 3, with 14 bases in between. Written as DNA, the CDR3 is TGTGCCAGCAGTTTTGGGGGAGCAACTGAAGAGACCCAGTACTTC. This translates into CASSFGGATEETQYF.

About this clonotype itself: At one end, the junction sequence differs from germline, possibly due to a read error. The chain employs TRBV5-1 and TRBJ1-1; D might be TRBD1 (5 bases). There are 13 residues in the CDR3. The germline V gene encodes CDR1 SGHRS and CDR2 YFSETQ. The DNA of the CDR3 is TGCGCAAGCAGGGAGGATTTGAACACTGAAGCTTTCTTT. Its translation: CASREDLNTEAFF.

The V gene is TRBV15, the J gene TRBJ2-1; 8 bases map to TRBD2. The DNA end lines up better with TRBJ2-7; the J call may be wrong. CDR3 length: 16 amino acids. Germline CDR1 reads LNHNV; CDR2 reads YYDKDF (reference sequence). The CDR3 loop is CATSRGASGPYNEQYF. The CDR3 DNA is TGTGCCACCAGCAGAGGTGCTAGCGGGCCCTACAATGAGCAGTACTTC.

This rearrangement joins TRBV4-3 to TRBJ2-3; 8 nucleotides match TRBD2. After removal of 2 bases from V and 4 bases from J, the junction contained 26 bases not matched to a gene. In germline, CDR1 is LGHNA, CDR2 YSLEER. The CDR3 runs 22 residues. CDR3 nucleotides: TGCGCCAGCAGCCAACGGGGGGGCCAGGGTTTCATCCGGGGGGGGATAGCAGATACGCAGTATTTT. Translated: CASSQRGGQGFIRGGIADTQYF.

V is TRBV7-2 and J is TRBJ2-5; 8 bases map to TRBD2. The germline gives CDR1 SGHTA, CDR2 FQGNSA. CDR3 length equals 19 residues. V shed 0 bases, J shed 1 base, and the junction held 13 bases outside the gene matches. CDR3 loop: CASSLAWVSGGPLQETQYF. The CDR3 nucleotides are TGTGCCAGCAGCTTAGCCTGGGTTTCGGGGGGGCCCCTCCAAGAGACCCAGTACTTC.

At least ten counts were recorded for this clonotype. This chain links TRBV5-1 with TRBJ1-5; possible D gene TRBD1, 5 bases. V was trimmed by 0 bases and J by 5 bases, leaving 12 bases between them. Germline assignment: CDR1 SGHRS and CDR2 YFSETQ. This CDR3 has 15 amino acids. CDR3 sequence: CASSLEGAGDQPQHF. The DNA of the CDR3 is TGCGCCAGCAGCTTGGAAGGGGCAGGAGATCAGCCCCAGCATTTT.

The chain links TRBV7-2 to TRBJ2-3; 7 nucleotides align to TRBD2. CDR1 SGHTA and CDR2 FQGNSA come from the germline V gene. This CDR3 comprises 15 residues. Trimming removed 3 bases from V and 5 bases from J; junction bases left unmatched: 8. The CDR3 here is CASSLTSPRLDTQYF. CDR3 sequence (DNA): TGTGCCAGCAGCTTGACTAGCCCTCGACTAGATACGCAGTATTTT.

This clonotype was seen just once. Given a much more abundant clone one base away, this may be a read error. Written as DNA, the CDR3 is TGTGCCAGCAGTTCTTCACAGGACACGAACTCCTACGAGCAGTACTTC. This translates into CASSSSQDTNSYEQYF. The chain recombines TRBV6-2 or TRBV6-3 with TRBJ2-7; D might be TRBD1 (5 bases). The germline V gene encodes CDR1 MNHEY and CDR2 SVGEGT. Deletions cut 4 bases from V and 0 bases from J, with 16 bases between. There are 16 residues in the CDR3.

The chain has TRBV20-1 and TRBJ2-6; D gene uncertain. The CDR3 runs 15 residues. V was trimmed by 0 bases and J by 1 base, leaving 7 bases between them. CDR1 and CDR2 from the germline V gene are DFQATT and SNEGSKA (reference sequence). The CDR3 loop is CSAREVGSGANVLTF. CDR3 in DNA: TGCAGTGCTAGAGAGGTCGGGTCTGGGGCCAACGTCCTGACTTTC.

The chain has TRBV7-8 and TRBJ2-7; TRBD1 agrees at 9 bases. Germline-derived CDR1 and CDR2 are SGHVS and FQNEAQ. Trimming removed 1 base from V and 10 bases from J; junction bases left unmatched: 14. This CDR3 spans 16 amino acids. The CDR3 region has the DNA TGTGCCAGCAGCTTAGTTAGGGACAGGGTTTTTCTGTCCCAGTACTTC. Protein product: CASSLVRDRVFLSQYF.

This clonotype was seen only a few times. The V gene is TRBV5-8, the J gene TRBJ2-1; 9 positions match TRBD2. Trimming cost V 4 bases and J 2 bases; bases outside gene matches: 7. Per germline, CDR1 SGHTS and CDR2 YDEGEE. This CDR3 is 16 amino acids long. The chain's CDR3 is CASSLPSGDAYNEQFF. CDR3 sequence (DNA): TGTGCCAGCAGCCTTCCTAGCGGGGATGCCTACAATGAGCAGTTCTTC.

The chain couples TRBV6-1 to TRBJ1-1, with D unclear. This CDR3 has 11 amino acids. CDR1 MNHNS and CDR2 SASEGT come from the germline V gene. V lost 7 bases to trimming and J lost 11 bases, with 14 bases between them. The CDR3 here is CASKVAYMAFF. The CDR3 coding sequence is TGTGCCAGCAAAGTGGCATATATGGCTTTCTTT.

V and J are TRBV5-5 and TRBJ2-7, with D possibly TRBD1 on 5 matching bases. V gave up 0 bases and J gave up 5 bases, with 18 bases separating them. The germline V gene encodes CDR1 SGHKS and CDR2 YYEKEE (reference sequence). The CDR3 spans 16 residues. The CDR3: CASSLGGHNKGHEQYF. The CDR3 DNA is TGTGCCAGCAGCTTGGGCGGACACAATAAGGGGCACGAGCAGTACTTC.

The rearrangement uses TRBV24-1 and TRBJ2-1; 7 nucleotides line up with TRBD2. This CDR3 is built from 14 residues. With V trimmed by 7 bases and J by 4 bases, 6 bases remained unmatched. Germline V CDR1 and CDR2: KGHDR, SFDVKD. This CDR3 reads CATRGGDGYNEQFF. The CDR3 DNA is TGTGCCACCAGGGGAGGGGACGGATACAATGAGCAGTTCTTC.

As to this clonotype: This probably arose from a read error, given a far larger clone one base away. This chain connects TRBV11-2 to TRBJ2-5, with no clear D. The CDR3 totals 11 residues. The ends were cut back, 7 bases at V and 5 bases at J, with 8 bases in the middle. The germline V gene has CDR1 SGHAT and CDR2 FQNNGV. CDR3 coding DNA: TGTGCCAGCATCTACGGGGAGACCCAGTACTTC. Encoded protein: CASIYGETQYF.

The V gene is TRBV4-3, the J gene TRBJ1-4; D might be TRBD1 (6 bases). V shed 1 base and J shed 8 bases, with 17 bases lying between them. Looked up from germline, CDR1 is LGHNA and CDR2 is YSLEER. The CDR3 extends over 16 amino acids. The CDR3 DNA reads TGCGCCAGCAGCCAAGGGCGACAGGCAATTGGGGAAAAACTGTTTTTT. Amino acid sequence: CASSQGRQAIGEKLFF.

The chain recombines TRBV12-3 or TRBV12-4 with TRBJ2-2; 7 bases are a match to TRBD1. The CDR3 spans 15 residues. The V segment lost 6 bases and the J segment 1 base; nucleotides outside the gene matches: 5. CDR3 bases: TGTGCCAGCAGGACCGGGACAGTGAACACCGGGGAGCTGTTTTTT. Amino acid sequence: CASRTGTVNTGELFF.

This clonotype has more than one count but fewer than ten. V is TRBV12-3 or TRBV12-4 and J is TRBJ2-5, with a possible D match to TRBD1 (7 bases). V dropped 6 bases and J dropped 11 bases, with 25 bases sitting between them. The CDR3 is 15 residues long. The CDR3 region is CASSIAARGNNEQYF. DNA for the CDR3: TGTGCCAGCAGCATAGCGGCCAGGGGGAACAATGAGCAGTACTTC.

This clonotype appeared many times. CDR3 in amino acids: CASSSRLAGQETQYF. The CDR3 nucleotides are TGTGCCAGCAGTTCGAGACTAGCTGGGCAAGAGACCCAGTACTTC. The chain couples TRBV12-3 or TRBV12-4 to TRBJ2-5, with TRBD2 identical over 7 bases. The CDR3 has 15 residues. Trimming removed 4 bases from V and 2 bases from J; junction bases left unmatched: 7.